Listed here are 21 T cell receptor beta chains from one sample, sequenced in a study of blood T cell repertoires in COVID-19. Repertoires were generated with immunoSEQ multiplex PCR, while TCRdb's copy carries only in-frame clones and drops some. The table lists 150,000 to 200,000 clones, approximately 91% of them singletons. The source material was peripheral blood. The receptors come from a man in his sixties or seventies with active or convalescent COVID-19.

V gene TRBV11-2 combines with J gene TRBJ2-2, with a possible D match to TRBD2 (5 bases). CDR3 length equals 14 residues. The ends were cut back, 3 bases at V and 1 base at J, with 6 bases in the middle. The germline V gene has CDR1 SGHAT and CDR2 FQNNGV. CDR3 region: CASSLSGNTGELFF. Written as DNA, the CDR3 is TGTGCCAGCAGCTTGAGCGGGAACACCGGGGAGCTGTTTTTT. Using reference TRBV11-2 and TRBJ2-2 for the parts outside the CDR3, the full variable domain is EAGVAQSPRYKIIEKRQSVAFWCNPISGHATLYWYQQILGQGPKLLIQFQNNGVVDDSQLPKDRFSAERLKGVDSTLKIQPAKLEDSAVYLCASSLSGNTGELFFGEGSRLTVL.

This chain uses TRBV24-1 with TRBJ2-5; perhaps TRBD2 as D (5 bases). Germline V lookup: CDR1 KGHDR, CDR2 SFDVKD. The CDR3 contains 14 residues. Trimming took 3 bases from V and 5 from J, leaving 12 bases between them. CDR3 sequence reads: CATSDGGALETQYF. DNA for the CDR3: TGTGCCACCAGTGATGGAGGTGCGCTGGAGACCCAGTACTTC.

The chain links TRBV28 to TRBJ1-1; D might be TRBD1 (5 bases). This CDR3 has 11 residues. Germline CDR1 reads MDHEN; CDR2 reads SYDVKM. Trimming took off 10 bases at V and 6 bases at J, with 12 bases between the two ends. CDR3 amino acids: CATRDPAEAFF. CDR3 bases: TGTGCCACGCGGGACCCTGCTGAAGCTTTCTTT.

Remarks on this clone: Different DNA sequences within this sample yield the same CDR3. The rearrangement links TRBV30 to TRBJ1-5; the D gene is possibly TRBD1 (5 bases). The V and J ends lost 0 bases and 3 bases respectively, with 6 bases between them. Germline CDR1 is GTSNPN and CDR2 is SVGIG (reference sequence). The CDR3 runs 13 residues. This chain's CDR3 is CAWSVGVNQPQHF. Written as DNA, the CDR3 is TGTGCCTGGAGTGTAGGGGTCAATCAGCCCCAGCATTTT.

This clone showed up many times. The rearrangement joins TRBV28 to TRBJ1-2; 9 bases align to TRBD1. J lost 8 bases, V lost 8 bases, and 18 bases had no gene match. Germline V gene data show CDR1 as MDHEN and CDR2 as SYDVKM. CDR3 length: 16 amino acids. The CDR3 loop reads CASDRVGDRERRGYTF. The CDR3 coding sequence is TGTGCCAGCGATCGGGTTGGGGACAGGGAACGGCGGGGCTACACCTTC.

V gene TRBV12-3 or TRBV12-4 combines with J gene TRBJ1-1; possible D gene TRBD1, 5 bases. The CDR3 contains 13 residues. V lost 5 bases and J 1 base, leaving 8 bases between the germline ends. As DNA, the CDR3 is TGTGCCAGCAGTCTTACAGGGAACACTGAAGCTTTCTTT. This codes for CASSLTGNTEAFF.

The chain carries TRBV2 and TRBJ2-3, with 7 positions matching TRBD2. CDR3 length: 14 amino acids. The V gene end was trimmed by 6 bases and the J gene end by 2 bases; junction bases not matched to a gene: 5. CDR1 and CDR2 (germline): SNHLY, FYNNEI. CDR3 DNA: TGTGCCAGCAGGACCGGGACTAACACAGATACGCAGTATTTT. Translating it yields CASRTGTNTDTQYF. Full variable domain (rest looked up from reference TRBV2 and TRBJ2-3): EPEVTQTPSHQVTQMGQEVILRCVPISNHLYFYWYRQILGQKVEFLVSFYNNEISEKSEIFDDQFSVERPDGSNFTLKIRSTKLEDSAMYFCASRTGTNTDTQYFGPGTRLTVL.

The chain joins TRBV12-5 to TRBJ1-4; TRBD1 matches at 10 bases. The CDR3 is made up of 14 amino acids. V was pared by 10 bases and J by 8 bases, with 10 bases of the junction left unmatched. From germline, CDR1 is LGHNT and CDR2 FRNRAP. The CDR3 coding sequence is TGTGCTACTGGCCCCGGGACAGGGGAGGAAAAACTGTTTTTT. As protein: CATGPGTGEEKLFF.

The V call is TRBV5-1, the J call TRBJ1-4, with D tentatively TRBD1 (6 bases). Germline-derived CDR1 and CDR2 are SGHRS and YFSETQ. CDR3 length: 14 residues. Deletions cut 4 bases from V and 6 bases from J, with 13 bases between. The CDR3 DNA follows: TGCGCCAGCAGCCGGCAGGGGAGCGATGAAAAACTGTTTTTT. This sequence encodes CASSRQGSDEKLFF.

This rearrangement joins TRBV5-1 to TRBJ2-1; D is uncertain. This CDR3 comprises 11 residues. The germline gives CDR1 SGHRS, CDR2 YFSETQ. The V end lost 4 bases, the J end lost 5 bases, and 4 bases lay between the germline ends. The CDR3, as DNA: TGCGCCAGCAGCCTTAACAATGAGCAGTTCTTC. This codes for CASSLNNEQFF.

This chain joins TRBV19 and TRBJ2-3; unclear D gene. In germline, CDR1 is LNHDA, CDR2 SQIVND (reference sequence). V lost 5 bases and J lost 5, with 5 bases in between. The CDR3 runs 11 residues. The CDR3 coding sequence is TGTGCCAGTAGTCTTCTAGATACGCAGTATTTT. Translated: CASSLLDTQYF.

This chain joins TRBV29-1 and TRBJ2-7, with 12 bases that match TRBD2. Germline loops: CDR1 SQVTM, CDR2 ANQGSEA. The length of the CDR3 is 16 residues. The J segment lost 4 bases and the V segment lost 3 bases, leaving 10 bases of the junction unmatched. CDR3 DNA sequence: TGCAGCGTTGAGCAGAGACTAGCGGGGGCCCTGTACGAGCAGTACTTC. Translating it yields CSVEQRLAGALYEQYF.

The chain carries TRBV6-5 and TRBJ2-1; D might be TRBD2 (5 bases). The CDR3 length is 14 residues. CDR1 and CDR2 from the germline V gene are MNHEY and SVGAGI. Trimming stripped 6 bases from V and 10 bases from J, with 19 bases between. DNA of the CDR3: TGTGCCAGCAGCACTTCGACTGCCGGAGGAGAGCAGTTCTTC. Its translation: CASSTSTAGGEQFF.

The CDR3 DNA reads as TGTGCCAGCAGTTACGACGGAGACTATGGCTACACCTTC. This codes for CASSYDGDYGYTF. This chain uses TRBV6-5 with TRBJ1-2; the D is unclear. CDR1 is MNHEY, CDR2 SVGAGI, per germline. V was clipped by 2 bases and J by 3 bases, with 7 bases between them. The CDR3 runs to 13 residues.

This chain uses TRBV5-6 with TRBJ2-2, with a weak D call TRBD1 (5 bases). The CDR3 totals 14 residues. The V end lost 4 bases, the J end lost 4 bases, and 11 bases lay between the germline ends. The V gene's germline CDR1 is SGHDT and CDR2 YYEEEE. The CDR3 loop is CASSPLGPTGELFF. The CDR3 nucleotides read TGTGCCAGCAGCCCCTTGGGGCCCACCGGGGAGCTGTTTTTT.

The J gene is TRBJ2-1, the V gene TRBV19; 8 bases map to TRBD2. Germline V gives CDR1 LNHDA, CDR2 SQIVND (reference sequence). V gave up 5 bases and J gave up 7 bases; unmatched junction bases: 10. CDR3 size: 15 residues. Here the CDR3 DNA reads TGTGCCAGTAGTGTCCTAGCGGGCGTTGAGAATGAGCAGTTCTTC. This encodes CASSVLAGVENEQFF.

This chain joins TRBV2 and TRBJ2-7; 9 bases match TRBD1. The CDR3 spans 14 residues. Trimming at V came to 6 bases and at J to 4 bases, leaving 7 bases not matched to a gene. The germline V gene encodes CDR1 SNHLY and CDR2 FYNNEI. CDR3 DNA: TGTGCCAGCAGCGCGGGACAGGGTGCGTACGAGCAGTACTTC. Amino acids: CASSAGQGAYEQYF. Full variable domain (rest looked up from reference TRBV2 and TRBJ2-7): EPEVTQTPSHQVTQMGQEVILRCVPISNHLYFYWYRQILGQKVEFLVSFYNNEISEKSEIFDDQFSVERPDGSNFTLKIRSTKLEDSAMYFCASSAGQGAYEQYFGPGTRLTVT.

The chain is built from TRBV7-2 and TRBJ2-1; a weak D match, TRBD2 (5 bases). The CDR3 has 15 residues. V was pared by 1 base and J by 0 bases, with 7 bases between. The germline V gene has CDR1 SGHTA and CDR2 FQGNSA. CDR3 DNA: TGTGCCAGCAGCTTAGTAGGGAGCTCCTACAATGAGCAGTTCTTC. This gives the protein CASSLVGSSYNEQFF.

The chain joins TRBV5-8 to TRBJ2-5; 8 bases match TRBD1. This CDR3 comprises 15 residues. The germline V gene has CDR1 SGHTS and CDR2 YDEGEE. V was clipped by 0 bases and J by 5 bases; unmatched bases: 6. In nucleotides, the CDR3 is TGTGCCAGCAGCTTGGGGACAGGGTTTGGGGAGACCCAGTACTTC. Residues: CASSLGTGFGETQYF.

The rearrangement links TRBV29-1 to TRBJ2-3, with D possibly being TRBD2 (6 bases). The CDR3 length is 14 residues. Germline V gene data show CDR1 as SQVTM and CDR2 as ANQGSEA. Trimming took 6 bases from V and 2 from J, leaving 15 bases between them. The CDR3: CSVKAAGTTDTQYF. The CDR3 nucleotides read TGCAGCGTAAAAGCGGCGGGGACCACAGATACGCAGTATTTT.

The chain joins TRBV5-6 to TRBJ2-5; 14 nucleotides agree with TRBD2. CDR3 length equals 17 residues. Germline trimming cut 3 bases from V and 4 bases from J; bases unmatched to any gene: 8. Germline values: CDR1 SGHDT, CDR2 YYEEEE. The CDR3 DNA reads TGTGCCAGCAGCTCCGGGACTAGCGGGAGTATTCTAGAGACCCAGTACTTC. This translates into CASSSGTSGSILETQYF.